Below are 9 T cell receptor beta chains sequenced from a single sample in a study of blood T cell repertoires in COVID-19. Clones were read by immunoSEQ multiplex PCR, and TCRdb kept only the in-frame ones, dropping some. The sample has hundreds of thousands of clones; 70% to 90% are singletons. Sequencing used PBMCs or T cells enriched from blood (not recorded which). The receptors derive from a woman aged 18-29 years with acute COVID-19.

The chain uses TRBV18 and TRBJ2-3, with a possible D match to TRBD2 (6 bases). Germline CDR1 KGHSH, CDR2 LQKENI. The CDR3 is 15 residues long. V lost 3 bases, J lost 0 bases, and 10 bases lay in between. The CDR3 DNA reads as TGTGCCAGCTCACCGCCGGGACTTAGCACAGATACGCAGTATTTT. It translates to CASSPPGLSTDTQYF.

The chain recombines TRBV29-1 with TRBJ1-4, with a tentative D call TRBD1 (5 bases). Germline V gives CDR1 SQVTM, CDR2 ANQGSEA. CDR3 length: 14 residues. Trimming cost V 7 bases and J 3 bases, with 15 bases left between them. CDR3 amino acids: CSAKPGSANEKLFF. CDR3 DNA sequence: TGCAGCGCTAAGCCAGGGTCGGCTAATGAAAAACTGTTTTTT.

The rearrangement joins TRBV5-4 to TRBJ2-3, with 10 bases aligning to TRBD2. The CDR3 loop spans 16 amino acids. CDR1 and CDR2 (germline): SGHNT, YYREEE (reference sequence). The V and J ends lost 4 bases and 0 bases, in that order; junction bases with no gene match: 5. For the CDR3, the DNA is TGTGCCAGCAGCGCGAGCGGGAGGGCTAGCACAGATACGCAGTATTTT. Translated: CASSASGRASTDTQYF.

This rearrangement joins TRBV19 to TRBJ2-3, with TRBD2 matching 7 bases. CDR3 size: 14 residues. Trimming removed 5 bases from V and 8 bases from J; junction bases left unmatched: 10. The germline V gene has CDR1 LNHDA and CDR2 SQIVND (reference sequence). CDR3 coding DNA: TGTGCCAGTAGTTCGAGCGGGGCCCCCTCTACGCAGTATTTT. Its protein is CASSSSGAPSTQYF.

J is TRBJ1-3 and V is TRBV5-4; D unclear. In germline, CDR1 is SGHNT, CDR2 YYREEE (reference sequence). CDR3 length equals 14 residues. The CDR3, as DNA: TGTGCAATCACGGGCGGAGGCTCTGGAAACACCATATATTTT. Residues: CAITGGGSGNTIYF.

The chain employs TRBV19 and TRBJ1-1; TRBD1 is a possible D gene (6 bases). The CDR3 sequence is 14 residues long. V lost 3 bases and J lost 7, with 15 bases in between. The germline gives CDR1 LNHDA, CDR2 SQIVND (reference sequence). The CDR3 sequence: CASSIPPDRNEAFF. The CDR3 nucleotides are TGTGCCAGTAGTATCCCTCCCGACAGGAATGAAGCTTTCTTT.

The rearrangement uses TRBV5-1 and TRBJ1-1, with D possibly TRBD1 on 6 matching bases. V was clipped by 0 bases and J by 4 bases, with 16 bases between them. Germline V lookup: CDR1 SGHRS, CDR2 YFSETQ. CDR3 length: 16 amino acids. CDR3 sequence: CASSLDRAGPGTEAFF. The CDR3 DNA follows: TGCGCCAGCAGCTTGGACAGGGCTGGACCGGGCACTGAAGCTTTCTTT.

The CDR3 DNA reads as TGTGCCAGCAGCGTCGCCATAGGGACAGACTATGGCTACACCTTC. Protein: CASSVAIGTDYGYTF. The chain links TRBV9 to TRBJ1-2, with 7 bases aligning to TRBD1. The CDR3 spans 15 residues. The J segment lost 3 bases and the V segment lost 2 bases, leaving 7 bases of the junction unmatched. CDR1 is SGDLS, CDR2 YYNGEE, per germline.

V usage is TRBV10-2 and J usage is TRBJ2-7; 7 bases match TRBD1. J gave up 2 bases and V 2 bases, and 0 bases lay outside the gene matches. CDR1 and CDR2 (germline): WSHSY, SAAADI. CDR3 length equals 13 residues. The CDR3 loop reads CASSEDRAYEQYF. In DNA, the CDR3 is TGCGCCAGCAGTGAGGACAGGGCCTACGAGCAGTACTTC.